Listed here is a single T cell receptor (beta chain). The data were taken from a study of shared clonotypes between healthy human individuals. In germline, CDR1 is GTSNPN, CDR2 SVGIG (reference sequence). V lost 6 bases to trimming and J lost 2 bases, with 7 bases between them. CDR3 length: 11 residues. Using immunoSEQ multiplex PCR, the repertoire was profiled, and TCRdb retains in-frame clones only, with some absent. The sample consists of millions of clones, 85% to 95% of them appearing once. The sample taken for sequencing was naive CD4+ T cells sorted from blood. Subset: CD45RA+ positively selected. This clonotype was sampled from a man aged 18 to 30 in good health. This chain uses TRBV30 with TRBJ1-2, with D possibly TRBD1 on 6 matching bases. The CDR3 loop reads CACTGNYGYTF. The CDR3 DNA sequence: TGTGCCTGCACAGGGAACTATGGCTACACCTTC.